These 3 T cell receptor beta chains were sequenced from one sample in a study of blood T cell repertoires in COVID-19. The method was immunoSEQ multiplex PCR; TCRdb's version includes in-frame clones alone and lacks a portion of them. In the table there are roughly 160,000 clones, 80% to 90% of which are singletons. Sequencing was carried out using peripheral blood. The origin of the receptors is a woman aged 70-85 years with COVID-19, enrolled during active disease.

The rearrangement links TRBV5-6 to TRBJ2-7; the match to TRBD2 covers 7 bases. Germline trimming cut 7 bases from V and 4 bases from J; bases unmatched to any gene: 8. CDR1 and CDR2 (germline): SGHDT, YYEEEE. The CDR3 consists of 13 residues. CDR3 in DNA: TGTGCCAGCCGGCGGGCGGGGGTATACGAGCAGTACTTC. Protein sequence: CASRRAGVYEQYF.

V usage is TRBV3-1 (or the pseudogene TRBV3-2) and J usage is TRBJ2-5; tentative D call: TRBD2 (6 bases). This CDR3 region has 14 residues. Germline CDR1 LGHDT, CDR2 YNNKEL (reference sequence). Trimming shortened V by 2 bases and J by 6 bases, and 13 bases separated the two germline ends. The CDR3 is CASSQSGTSQTQYF. CDR3 DNA: TGTGCCAGCAGCCAATCCGGGACTTCTCAGACCCAGTACTTC.

This chain uses TRBV7-3 with TRBJ1-1; the D gene is possibly TRBD1 (6 bases). This CDR3 region has 13 residues. V lost 1 base, J lost 4 bases, and 7 bases lay in between. Germline lookup yields CDR1 SGHTA and CDR2 FQGTGA. The CDR3 spells CASSLRGGTEAFF. The DNA of the CDR3 is TGTGCCAGCAGCTTAAGAGGGGGCACTGAAGCTTTCTTT.